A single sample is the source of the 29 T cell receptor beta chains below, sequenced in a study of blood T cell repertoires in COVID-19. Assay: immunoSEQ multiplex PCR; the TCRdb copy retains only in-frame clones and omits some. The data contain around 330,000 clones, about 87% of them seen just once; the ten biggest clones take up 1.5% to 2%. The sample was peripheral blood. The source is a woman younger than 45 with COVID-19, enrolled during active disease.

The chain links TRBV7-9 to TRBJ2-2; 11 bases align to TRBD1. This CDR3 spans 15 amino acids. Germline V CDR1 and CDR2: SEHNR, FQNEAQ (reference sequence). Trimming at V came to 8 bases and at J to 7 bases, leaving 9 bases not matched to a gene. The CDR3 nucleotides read TGTGCCAGCGGGACGGGACAGGGGGACGTCGGGGAGCTGTTTTTT. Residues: CASGTGQGDVGELFF.

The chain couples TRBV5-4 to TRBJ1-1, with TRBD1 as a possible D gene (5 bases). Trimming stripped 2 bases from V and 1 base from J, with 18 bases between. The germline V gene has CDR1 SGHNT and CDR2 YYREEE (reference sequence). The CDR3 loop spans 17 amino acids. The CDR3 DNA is TGTGCCAGCAGCTTTCCAGGGTCACCATGGGGGAACACTGAAGCTTTCTTT. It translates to CASSFPGSPWGNTEAFF.

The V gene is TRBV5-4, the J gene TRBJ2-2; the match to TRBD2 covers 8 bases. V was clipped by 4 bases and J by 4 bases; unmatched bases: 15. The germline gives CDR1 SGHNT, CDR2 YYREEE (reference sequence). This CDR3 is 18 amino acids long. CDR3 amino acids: CASSPNRSGVSRTGELFF. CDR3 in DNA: TGTGCCAGCAGCCCAAACCGTAGCGGGGTTTCACGCACCGGGGAGCTGTTTTTT.

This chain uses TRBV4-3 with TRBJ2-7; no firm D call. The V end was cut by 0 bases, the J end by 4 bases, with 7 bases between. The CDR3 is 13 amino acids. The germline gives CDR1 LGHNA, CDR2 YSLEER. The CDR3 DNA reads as TGCGCCAGCAGCCAAGAGGTCGGGTACGAGCAGTACTTC. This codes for CASSQEVGYEQYF.

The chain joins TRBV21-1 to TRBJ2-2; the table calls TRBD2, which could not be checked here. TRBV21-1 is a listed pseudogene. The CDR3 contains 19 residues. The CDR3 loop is CASSKKELRGSRRTGELFF. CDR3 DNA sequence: TGTGCCAGCAGCAAGAAGGAGCTGCGCGGCTCCAGACGTACCGGGGAGCTGTTTTTT.

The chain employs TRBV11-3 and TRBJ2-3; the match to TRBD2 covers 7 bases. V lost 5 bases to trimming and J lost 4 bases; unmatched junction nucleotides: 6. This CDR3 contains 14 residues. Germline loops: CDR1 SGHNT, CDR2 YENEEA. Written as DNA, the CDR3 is TGTGCCAGCAGCGTCGGGACTAACCCAGATACGCAGTATTTT. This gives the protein CASSVGTNPDTQYF.

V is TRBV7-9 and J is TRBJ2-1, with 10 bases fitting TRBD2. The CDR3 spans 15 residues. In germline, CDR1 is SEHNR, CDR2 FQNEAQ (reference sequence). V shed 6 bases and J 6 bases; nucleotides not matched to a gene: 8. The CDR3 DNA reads TGTGCCAGCAGATCAACTAGCGGGGTCGGCAATGAGCAGTTCTTC. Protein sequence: CASRSTSGVGNEQFF.

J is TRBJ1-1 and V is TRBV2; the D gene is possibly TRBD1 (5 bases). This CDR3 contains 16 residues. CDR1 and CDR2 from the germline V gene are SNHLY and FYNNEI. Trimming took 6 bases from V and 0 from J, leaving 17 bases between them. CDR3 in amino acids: CASSGRRGVVNTEAFF. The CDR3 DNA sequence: TGTGCCAGCAGCGGCCGGCGGGGGGTGGTGAACACTGAAGCTTTCTTT.

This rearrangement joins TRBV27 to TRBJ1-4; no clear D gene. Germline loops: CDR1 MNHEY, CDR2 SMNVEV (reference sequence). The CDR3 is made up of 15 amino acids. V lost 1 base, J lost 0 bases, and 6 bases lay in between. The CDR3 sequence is CASSLLAATNEKLFF. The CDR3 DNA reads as TGTGCCAGCAGTTTATTGGCTGCAACTAATGAAAAACTGTTTTTT.

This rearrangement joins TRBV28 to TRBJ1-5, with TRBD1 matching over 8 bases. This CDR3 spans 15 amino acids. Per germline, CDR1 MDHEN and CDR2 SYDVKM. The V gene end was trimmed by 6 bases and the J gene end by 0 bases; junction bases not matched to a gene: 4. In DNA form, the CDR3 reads TGTGCCAGCAGGACAGGGGTGGGTAGCAATCAGCCCCAGCATTTT. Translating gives CASRTGVGSNQPQHF.

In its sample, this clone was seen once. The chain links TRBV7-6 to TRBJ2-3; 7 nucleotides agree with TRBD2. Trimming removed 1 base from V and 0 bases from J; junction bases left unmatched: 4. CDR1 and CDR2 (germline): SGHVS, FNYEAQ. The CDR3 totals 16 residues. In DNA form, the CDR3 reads TGTGCCAGCAGCTTAGACCCAGCGGGGAGCACAGATACGCAGTATTTT. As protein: CASSLDPAGSTDTQYF.

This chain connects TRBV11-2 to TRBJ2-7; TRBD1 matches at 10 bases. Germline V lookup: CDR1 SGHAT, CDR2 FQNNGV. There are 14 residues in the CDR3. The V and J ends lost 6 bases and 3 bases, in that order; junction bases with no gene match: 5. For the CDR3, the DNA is TGTGCCAGCAGGCAAGACAGGGGGCTCTACGAGCAGTACGTC. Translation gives CASRQDRGLYEQYV.

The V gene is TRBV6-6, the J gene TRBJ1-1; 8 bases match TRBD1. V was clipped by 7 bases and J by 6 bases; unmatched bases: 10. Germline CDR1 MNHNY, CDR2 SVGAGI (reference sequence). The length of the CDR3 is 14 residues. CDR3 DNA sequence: TGTGCCAGCACCCGGACAGGGACGGACGCTGAAGCTTTCTTT. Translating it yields CASTRTGTDAEAFF.

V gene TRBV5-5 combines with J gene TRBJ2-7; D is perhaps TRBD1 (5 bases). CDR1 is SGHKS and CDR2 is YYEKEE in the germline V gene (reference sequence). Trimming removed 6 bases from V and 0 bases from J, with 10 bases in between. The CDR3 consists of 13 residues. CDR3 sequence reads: CASMGPVSYEQYF. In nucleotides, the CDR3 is TGTGCCAGCATGGGGCCGGTCTCCTACGAGCAGTACTTC.

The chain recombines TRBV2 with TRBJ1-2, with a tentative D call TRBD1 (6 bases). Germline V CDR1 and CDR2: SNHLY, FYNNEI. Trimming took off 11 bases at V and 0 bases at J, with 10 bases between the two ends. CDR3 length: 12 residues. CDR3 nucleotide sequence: TGTGCCGGACAGATTTCTAACTATGGCTACACCTTC. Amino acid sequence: CAGQISNYGYTF. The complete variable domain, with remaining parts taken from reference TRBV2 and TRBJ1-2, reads EPEVTQTPSHQVTQMGQEVILRCVPISNHLYFYWYRQILGQKVEFLVSFYNNEISEKSEIFDDQFSVERPDGSNFTLKIRSTKLEDSAMYFCAGQISNYGYTFGSGTRLTVV.

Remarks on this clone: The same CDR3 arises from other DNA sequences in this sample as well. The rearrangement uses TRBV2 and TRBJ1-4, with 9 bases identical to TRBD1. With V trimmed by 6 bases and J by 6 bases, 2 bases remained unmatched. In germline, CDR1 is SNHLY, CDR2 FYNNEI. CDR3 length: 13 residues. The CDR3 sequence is CASSRDRDEKLFF. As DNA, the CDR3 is TGTGCCAGCAGCCGGGACAGGGATGAAAAACTGTTTTTT.

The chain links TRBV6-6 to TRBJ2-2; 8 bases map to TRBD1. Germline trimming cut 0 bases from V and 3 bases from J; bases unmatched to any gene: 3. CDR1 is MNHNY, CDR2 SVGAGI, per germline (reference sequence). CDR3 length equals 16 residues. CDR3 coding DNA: TGTGCCAGCAGTTACTCTAGACAGGGGCACACCGGGGAGCTGTTTTTT. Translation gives CASSYSRQGHTGELFF.

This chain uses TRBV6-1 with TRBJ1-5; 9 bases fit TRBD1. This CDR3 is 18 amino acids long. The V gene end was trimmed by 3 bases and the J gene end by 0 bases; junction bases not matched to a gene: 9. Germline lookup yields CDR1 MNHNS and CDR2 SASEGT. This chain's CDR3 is CASSEGQGGGYSNQPQHF. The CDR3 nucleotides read TGTGCCAGCAGTGAGGGACAGGGAGGAGGGTATAGCAATCAGCCCCAGCATTTT.

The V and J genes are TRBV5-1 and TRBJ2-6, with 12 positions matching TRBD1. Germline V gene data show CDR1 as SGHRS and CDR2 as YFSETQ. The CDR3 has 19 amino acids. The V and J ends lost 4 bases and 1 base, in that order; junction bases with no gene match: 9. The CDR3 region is CASSLTRDRGQSGANVLTF. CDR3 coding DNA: TGCGCCAGCAGCCTGACCCGGGACAGGGGGCAGTCTGGGGCCAACGTCCTGACTTTC.

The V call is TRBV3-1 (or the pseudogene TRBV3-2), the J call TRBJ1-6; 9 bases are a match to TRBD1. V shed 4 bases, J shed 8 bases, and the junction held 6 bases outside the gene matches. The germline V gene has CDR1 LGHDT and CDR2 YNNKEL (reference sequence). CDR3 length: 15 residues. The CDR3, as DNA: TGTGCCAGCAGCCTCCTTCGGACAGGGGATTCACCCCTCCACTTT. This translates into CASSLLRTGDSPLHF.

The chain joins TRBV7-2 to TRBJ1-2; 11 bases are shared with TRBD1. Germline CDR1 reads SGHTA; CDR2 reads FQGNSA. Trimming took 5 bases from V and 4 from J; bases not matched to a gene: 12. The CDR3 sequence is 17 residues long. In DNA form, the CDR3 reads TGTGCCAGCAGCCCGGGACAGGGGGAGGCTAGTGGCTATGGCTACACCTTC. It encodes CASSPGQGEASGYGYTF.

CDR3: CATSDRGQYNSPLHF. CDR3 coding DNA: TGTGCCACCAGTGATCGGGGACAGTATAATTCACCCCTCCACTTT. J is TRBJ1-6 and V is TRBV24-1, with 7 bases identical to TRBD1. Per the germline V gene, CDR1 is KGHDR and CDR2 is SFDVKD. The V segment lost 3 bases and the J segment 4 bases; nucleotides outside the gene matches: 2. The CDR3 is made up of 15 amino acids.

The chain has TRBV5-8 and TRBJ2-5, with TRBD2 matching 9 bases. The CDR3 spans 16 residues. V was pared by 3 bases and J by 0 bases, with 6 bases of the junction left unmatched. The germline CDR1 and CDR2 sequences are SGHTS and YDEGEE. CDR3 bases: TGTGCCAGCAGCTGGGGTAGCGGGGGTTACCAAGAGACCCAGTACTTC. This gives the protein CASSWGSGGYQETQYF.

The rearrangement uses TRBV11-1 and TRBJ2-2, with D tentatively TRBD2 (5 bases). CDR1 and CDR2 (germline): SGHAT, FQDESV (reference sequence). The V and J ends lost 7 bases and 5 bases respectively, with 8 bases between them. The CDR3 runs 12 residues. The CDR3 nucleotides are TGTGCCAGCACCGGAGGTACCGGGGAGCTGTTTTTT. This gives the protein CASTGGTGELFF.

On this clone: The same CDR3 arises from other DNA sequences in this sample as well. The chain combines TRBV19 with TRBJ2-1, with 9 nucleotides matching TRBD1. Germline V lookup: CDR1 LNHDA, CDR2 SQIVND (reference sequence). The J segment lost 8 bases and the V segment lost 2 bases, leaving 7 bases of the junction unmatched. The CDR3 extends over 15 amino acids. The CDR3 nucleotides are TGTGCCAGTAGTATATCCGGACAGGGGAAGTATGAGCAGTTCTTC. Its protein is CASSISGQGKYEQFF.

For the CDR3, the DNA is TGTGCCAGCAGCCCCTCCGGCAGCAGGGCGAACACCGGGGAGCTGTTTTTT. Translated: CASSPSGSRANTGELFF. The chain couples TRBV5-4 to TRBJ2-2, with D possibly TRBD1 on 5 matching bases. Germline V gene lookup returns CDR1 SGHNT and CDR2 YYREEE (reference sequence). The V end was cut by 4 bases, the J end by 0 bases, with 16 bases between. The CDR3 sequence is 17 residues long.

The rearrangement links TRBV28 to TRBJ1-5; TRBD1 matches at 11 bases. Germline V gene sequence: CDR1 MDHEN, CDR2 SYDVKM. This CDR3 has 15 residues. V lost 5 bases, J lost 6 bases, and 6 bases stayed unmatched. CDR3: CASSRTGGPGQPQHF. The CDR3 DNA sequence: TGTGCCAGCAGTCGGACAGGGGGCCCCGGTCAGCCCCAGCATTTT.

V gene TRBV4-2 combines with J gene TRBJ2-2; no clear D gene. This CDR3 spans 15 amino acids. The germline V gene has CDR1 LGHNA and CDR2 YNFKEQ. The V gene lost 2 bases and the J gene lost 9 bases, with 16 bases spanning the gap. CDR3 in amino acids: CASSQLTPGEWELFF. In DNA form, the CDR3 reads TGTGCCAGCAGCCAATTGACTCCCGGAGAGTGGGAGCTGTTTTTT.

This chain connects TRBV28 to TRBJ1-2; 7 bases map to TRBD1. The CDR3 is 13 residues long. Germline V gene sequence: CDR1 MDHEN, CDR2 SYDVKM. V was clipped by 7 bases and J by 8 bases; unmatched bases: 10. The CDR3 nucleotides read TGTGCCAGCATAGACAGGGCCGAAAAAGGCTACACCTTC. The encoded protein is CASIDRAEKGYTF.